This T cell receptor (beta chain) came from a study of OX40 agonist ivuxolimab in advanced cancers. Germline V gene lookup returns CDR1 SGHDT and CDR2 YYEEEE. The ends were cut back, 3 bases at V and 3 bases at J, with 4 bases in the middle. The CDR3 consists of 13 residues. This clone was found once. Clones were sequenced by immunoSEQ multiplex PCR, and TCRdb holds only the in-frame ones, with some missing. In the table there are 60,000 to 70,000 clones, around 89% of which are singletons. The sequenced sample was CD4+ or CD8+ T cells sorted from blood, obtained in a trial of the OX40 agonist ivuxolimab. This clonotype was obtained from an adult with an advanced solid tumor such as melanoma, head and neck, liver or kidney cancer. The gene calls are TRBV5-6 and TRBJ2-6, with unresolved D. Here the CDR3 reads CASSSFGANVLTF. CDR3 bases: TGTGCCAGCAGCTCGTTTGGGGCCAACGTCCTGACTTTC.